This TCR beta chain is from a study of blood T cell repertoires in COVID-19. The overall study: Nucleic acid was either cDNA or gDNA, and it came from T cells, B-cell-depleted T cells, or PBMCs.

In the original analysis: Estimation of nucleated cell counts was performed using reference gene primer amplification. Here immunoSEQ multiplex PCR was the method, and the copy in TCRdb shows in-frame clones only, minus some. Clonal size and the V and J genes are those of that table, whereas D and trimming came from the DNA. The data hold about 340,000 clones, with roughly 86% observed a single time. This CDR3 has 17 residues. V lost 0 bases and J 1 base, leaving 15 bases between the germline ends. The germline gives CDR1 SGHDT, CDR2 YYEEEE. The Seattle patients joined while their infection was active and were tracked longitudinally afterward.

Sequencing was carried out using peripheral blood. The clonotype comes from a woman in her 70s with COVID-19, enrolled during active disease. The rearrangement uses TRBV5-6 and TRBJ2-3; a weak D match, TRBD1 (6 bases). The CDR3 loop is CASSLALQGKGTDTQYF. The CDR3, as DNA: TGTGCCAGCAGCTTGGCCTTACAGGGAAAGGGCACAGATACGCAGTATTTT. Complete variable domain (other parts from reference TRBV5-6 and TRBJ2-3): DAGVTQSPTHLIKTRGQQVTLRCSPKSGHDTVSWYQQALGQGPQFIFQYYEEEERQRGNFPDRFSGHQFPNYSSELNVNALLLGDSALYLCASSLALQGKGTDTQYFGPGTRLTVL.